These 17 T cell receptor beta chains share one sample of origin, sequenced in a study of CD8+ T cells in alopecia areata. Extracted RNA was reverse transcribed into cDNA, the sequencing template. Profiled with immunoSEQ multiplex PCR; TCRdb holds only in-frame clones, not every one. Observed in the sample are about 300,000 clones, none of them singletons. Cell sorting was performed on pooled cutaneous lymph node cells with CD4, CD8alpha, NKG2D, NKG2ACE and other markers. Sequenced: CD4+ T cells sorted from a lymph node. Receptors were obtained from a C3H/HeJ mouse with alopecia areata. Mouse strain MHC haplotype: H2-k.

This clone has just a few counts. Germline and genes: mouse. The read ends 4 residues before the CDR3 terminus; that terminus is restored from the germline J gene. The same CDR3 can be traced to other DNA sequences in this sample. The genes are TRBV1 and TRBJ2-2; D may be TRBD1 (6 bases). The CDR3 length is 14 residues. Germline V lookup: CDR1 NSQYPW, CDR2 LRSPGD (reference sequence). The V and J ends lost 3 bases and 2 bases respectively, with 7 bases between them. CDR3 loop: CTCSAQGNTGQLYF. The sequenced part of the CDR3 DNA is TGCACCTGCAGTGCCCAGGGGAACACCGGG.

With regard to this clone: Genes here carry mouse names. Sequencing ends 4 residues short of the CDR3 end; the germline J gene provides the rest. Other DNA sequences in the sample encode the same CDR3. The chain combines TRBV13-1 with TRBJ2-7; no clear D. This CDR3 has 11 amino acids. The germline V gene has CDR1 NSHNY and CDR2 SYGAGN. V dropped 3 bases and J dropped 2 bases, with 3 bases sitting between them. The CDR3 sequence is CASSATYEQYF. The CDR3 bases that were read are TGTGCCAGCAGTGCAACCTAT.

With regard to this clone: Gene names and germline refer to mouse. The CDR3 extends 4 residues past the end of the read, so its final part is completed from the germline J gene. The V call is TRBV13-1, the J call TRBJ2-5; the match to TRBD2 covers 9 bases. CDR1 and CDR2 from the germline V gene are NSHNY and SYGAGN. The CDR3 runs to 14 residues. CDR3 DNA, as far as it was read: TGTGCCAGCAGTAGACTGGGGGAAAAAGAC. It translates to CASSRLGEKD. The entire CDR3 protein is CASSRLGEKDTQYF.

In this sample, this clone turned up many times. The genes and germline here are from mouse. The read halts 4 residues ahead of the CDR3 end, with the missing end drawn from the germline J gene. The sample carries other DNA sequences with the same CDR3. This chain links TRBV19 with TRBJ2-7; the match to TRBD1 covers 7 bases. This CDR3 has 13 residues. Germline V gene lookup returns CDR1 FNHDT and CDR2 SITEND (reference sequence). This CDR3 is CASSPRDSYEQYF. The CDR3 DNA, read in part, is TGTGCCAGCAGTCCCCGGGACAGTTAT.

Notes on this clone: Gene names are mouse gene names. The read finishes 4 residues shy of the CDR3 end, and the germline J gene is used to complete it. The chain is built from TRBV5 and TRBJ2-4, with a weak D call TRBD1 (5 bases). This CDR3 contains 15 residues. Trimming stripped 0 bases from V and 2 bases from J, with 9 bases between. Germline V CDR1 and CDR2: LGHNA, YNLKQL (reference sequence). CDR3 bases read: TGTGCCAGCAGCCAAGATCGACAGACTCAAAAC. This encodes CASSQDRQTQN. The CDR3, in full, reads CASSQDRQTQNTLYF.

On this clone itself: Genes here carry mouse names. The read terminates 4 residues before the CDR3 end, so the remaining end is supplied by the germline J gene. The V call is TRBV13-1, the J call TRBJ2-3; D ambiguous. The V end was cut by 6 bases, the J end by 2 bases, with 4 bases between. The CDR3 contains 11 residues. Per the germline V gene, CDR1 is NSHNY and CDR2 is SYGAGN. The covered CDR3 bases are TGTGCCAGCACCCTTGCAGAA. This gives the protein CASTLAE. The full CDR3 protein is CASTLAETLYF.

The table lists this clone with a few counts. Mouse germline and gene names are used. The read gets to within 4 residues of the CDR3 end, and the germline J gene fills in the rest. This sequence joins TRBV17 and TRBJ2-2; D might be TRBD2 (7 bases). This CDR3 has 15 residues. The germline V gene has CDR1 MNHDT and CDR2 YYDKIL. Deletions cut 3 bases from V and 4 bases from J, with 12 bases between. CDR3 region: CASSSWGPGTGQLYF. CDR3 DNA, as far as it was read: TGTGCTAGCAGTAGCTGGGGGCCTGGCACCGGG.

In regard to this clone: The listed genes are named as in mouse. The sequenced fragment ends 4 residues before the CDR3 boundary, so the rest is inferred from the germline J gene. This same CDR3 is encoded by further DNA sequences in the sample. The chain employs TRBV13-1 and TRBJ2-7; 7 bases are shared with TRBD1. The length of the CDR3 is 14 residues. The germline gives CDR1 NSHNY, CDR2 SYGAGN. Trimming at V came to 1 base and at J to 0 bases, leaving 1 base not matched to a gene. The CDR3 region is CASSDRQGSYEQYF. The CDR3 DNA, read in part, is TGTGCCAGCAGTGATCGACAGGGCTCCTAT.

This clone has more than one count but fewer than ten. The genes and germline here are from mouse. The read terminates 4 residues ahead of where the CDR3 ends, so the germline J gene completes it. The chain has TRBV19 and TRBJ2-3, with 11 bases lining up with TRBD2. Germline trimming cut 3 bases from V and 2 bases from J; bases unmatched to any gene: 2. There are 15 residues in the CDR3. CDR1 is FNHDT, CDR2 SITEND, per germline (reference sequence). The CDR3: CASSKGLGVAETLYF. The sequenced CDR3 bases are TGTGCCAGCAGTAAGGGACTGGGGGTTGCAGAA.

This clone was counted between two and nine times. Genes and germline come from the mouse. The CDR3 end lies 4 residues beyond the end of the read and is filled in from the germline J gene. This sequence joins TRBV5 and TRBJ2-3; 11 bases match TRBD2. Trimming took 1 base from V and 0 from J; bases not matched to a gene: 3. The CDR3 is made up of 17 amino acids. Germline V gives CDR1 LGHNA, CDR2 YNLKQL (reference sequence). The CDR3 spells CASSQAGLGASAETLYF. Incomplete CDR3 DNA: TGTGCCAGCAGCCAAGCGGGACTGGGGGCTAGTGCAGAA.

Concerning this clone itself: Gene labels here are mouse ones. The read stops 4 residues short of the end of the CDR3; the missing end is completed from the germline J gene. This CDR3 is also generated by other DNA sequences in the sample. The chain recombines TRBV19 with TRBJ2-1; 9 bases map to TRBD2. The CDR3 spans 14 residues. Germline CDR1 FNHDT, CDR2 SITEND (reference sequence). V dropped 5 bases and J dropped 1; count of bases not matched to a gene: 1. The CDR3 region is CASRTGGNYAEQFF. The part of the CDR3 DNA that was read is TGTGCCAGCAGAACTGGGGGGAACTATGCT. Complete variable domain (other parts from reference TRBV19 and TRBJ2-1): GGIITQTPKFLIGQEGQKLTLKCQQNFNHDTMYWYRQDSGKGLRLIYYSITENDLQKGDLSEGYDASREKKSSFSLTVTSAQKNEMAVFLCASRTGGNYAEQFFGPGTRLTVL.

This clone was seen only a few times. Each gene name is a mouse one. The observed sequence ends 4 residues before the CDR3 terminus, with the missing tail filled in from the germline J gene. The chain employs TRBV17 and TRBJ2-2; D possibly corresponds to TRBD1 (5 bases). The CDR3 consists of 14 residues. Germline V gene lookup returns CDR1 MNHDT and CDR2 YYDKIL. The V and J ends lost 1 base and 4 bases respectively, with 7 bases between them. CDR3 loop: CASSRVGVTGQLYF. Partial CDR3 DNA: TGTGCTAGCAGTAGAGTAGGGGTCACCGGG.

The sample holds a few counts of this clone. The genes are named according to mouse. The read finishes 4 residues shy of the CDR3 end, and the germline J gene is used to complete it. The same CDR3 also results from other DNA sequences found in this sample. This chain joins TRBV1 and TRBJ2-5, with 12 bases fitting TRBD2. The CDR3 extends over 15 amino acids. With 3 bases clipped from V and 2 bases from J, the junction kept 0 bases outside the gene matches. The germline V gene has CDR1 NSQYPW and CDR2 LRSPGD (reference sequence). The CDR3 reads CTCSATGGAQDTQYF. Incomplete CDR3 DNA: TGCACCTGCAGTGCGACTGGGGGGGCCCAAGAC.

With regard to this clone: Gene names refer to mouse genes. The DNA ends 4 residues before the CDR3 does, and the rest of the CDR3 is filled in from the germline J gene. The chain joins TRBV5 to TRBJ2-5; 7 nucleotides line up with TRBD1. There are 15 residues in the CDR3. Germline V CDR1 and CDR2: LGHNA, YNLKQL (reference sequence). J gave up 2 bases and V 1 base, and 3 bases lay outside the gene matches. The CDR3 is CASSQGTGLQDTQYF. CDR3 DNA, as far as it was read: TGTGCCAGCAGCCAAGGGACAGGACTCCAAGAC.

On this clone: Each gene name is a mouse one. The CDR3 goes on 4 residues after the read ends, and that part is filled in from the germline J gene. The same CDR3 can be traced to other DNA sequences in this sample. This sequence joins TRBV13-1 and TRBJ2-3; 8 bases agree with TRBD1. This CDR3 contains 14 residues. CDR1 and CDR2 from the germline V gene are NSHNY and SYGAGN. J gave up 3 bases and V 1 base, and 1 base lay outside the gene matches. CDR3: CASSDNRGAETLYF. CDR3 DNA (partial): TGTGCCAGCAGTGATAACAGGGGGGCAGAA.

As to this clone: Gene names are mouse gene names. The read terminates 4 residues ahead of where the CDR3 ends, so the germline J gene completes it. The chain is built from TRBV4 and TRBJ1-2, with a possible D match to TRBD1 (6 bases). Germline CDR1 LGHDT, CDR2 YNNKQL (reference sequence). V was shortened by 5 bases and J by 0 bases, with 10 bases between the two germline ends. CDR3 length: 14 residues. CDR3 DNA (partial): TGTGCCAGCAGCCCTCGGACAGCAAACTCC. This gives the protein CASSPRTANS. In full, the CDR3 is CASSPRTANSDYTF.

This clone was counted at least ten times. Gene names and germline match the mouse. The CDR3 extends 4 residues past the end of the read, so its final part is completed from the germline J gene. The sample has other DNA sequences that encode this CDR3 too. The chain uses TRBV1 and TRBJ2-5; TRBD1 might be the D (7 bases). Germline assignment: CDR1 NSQYPW and CDR2 LRSPGD (reference sequence). The CDR3 runs 14 residues. The covered CDR3 bases are TGCACCTGCAGTGCAGATCAGGGGGGAGAC. This gives the protein CTCSADQGGD. The complete CDR3 protein is CTCSADQGGDTQYF.